This record covers a single T cell receptor beta chain. What it binds is not known. Though probably carrying unrecorded immune exposures, donors were nominally healthy at sampling. Per germline, CDR1 SGDLS and CDR2 YYNGEE. This CDR3 is 13 amino acids long. V lost 0 bases, J lost 4 bases, and 7 bases lay in between. This PCR relied on a set of 60 Vbeta primers and 13 Jbeta primers. Sequencing was performed with immunoSEQ multiplex PCR; in TCRdb, only in-frame clones are kept and a portion is missing. The sample consists of about 130,000 clones, 81% of them appearing once. The data originate from a study of cytomegalovirus exposure and HLA in healthy donors. Study observations and caveats: There were some V segments, including TRBV6-2 and TRBV6-3, excluded as indistinguishable.

Sequencing was carried out using PBMCs. This chain connects TRBV9 to TRBJ1-2; D call uncertain. The sequence was collected from a man aged 18 to 35 in good health and CMV-seropositive. The CDR3 loop is CASSVAIGYGYTF. CDR3 bases: TGTGCCAGCAGCGTAGCGATCGGCTATGGCTACACCTTC. The variable domain in full, completed from reference TRBV9 and TRBJ1-2, reads DSGVTQTPKHLITATGQRVTLRCSPRSGDLSVYWYQQSLDQGLQFLIQYYNGEERAKGNILERFSAQQFPDLHSELNLSSLELGDSALYFCASSVAIGYGYTFGSGTRLTVV.